The sequence of this T cell receptor beta chain was determined in a study of identical twins. TCRdb analysed the 5' RACE reads with MiXCR anew, one entry per CDR3 protein. In the table there are some 440,000 distinct CDR3 sequences, around 24% of which are singletons. Germline CDR1 reads SEHNR; CDR2 reads FQNEAQ (reference sequence). V lost 5 bases and J 0 bases, leaving 13 bases between the germline ends. The CDR3 spans 16 residues. This clonotype showed up just a few times. The sample was also linked to a second study, of T cells expressing NK-cell markers. That investigation notes: Sorting was restricted to alpha-beta TCR T cells by an anti-gamma-delta TCR antibody in several experiments. Once again these clonotypes came out on top in the CD3+CD56-NKG2C+ fraction of a few donors.

The V and J genes are TRBV7-9 and TRBJ2-2; D uncertain. The sample taken for sequencing was CD4+ T cells sorted from blood. The receptor was derived from a woman younger than 35 in good health. CDR3 bases: TGTGCCAGCAGCCCCATTGATTTGACGAACACCGGGGAGCTGTTTTTT. This codes for CASSPIDLTNTGELFF.